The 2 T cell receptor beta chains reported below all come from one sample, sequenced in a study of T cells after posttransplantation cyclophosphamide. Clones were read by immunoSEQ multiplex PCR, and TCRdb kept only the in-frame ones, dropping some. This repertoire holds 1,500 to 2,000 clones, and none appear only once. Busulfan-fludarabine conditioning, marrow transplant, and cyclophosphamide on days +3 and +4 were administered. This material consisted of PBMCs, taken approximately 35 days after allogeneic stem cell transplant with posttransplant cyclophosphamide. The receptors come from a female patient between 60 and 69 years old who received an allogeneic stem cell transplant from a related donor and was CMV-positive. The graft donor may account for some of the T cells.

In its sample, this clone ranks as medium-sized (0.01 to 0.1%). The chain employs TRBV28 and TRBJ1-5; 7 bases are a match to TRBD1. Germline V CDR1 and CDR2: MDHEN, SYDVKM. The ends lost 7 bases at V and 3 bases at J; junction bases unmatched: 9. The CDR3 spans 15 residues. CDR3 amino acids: CASIHSGTDNQPQHF. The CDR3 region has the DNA TGTGCCAGCATCCATAGTGGGACAGACAATCAGCCCCAGCATTTT.

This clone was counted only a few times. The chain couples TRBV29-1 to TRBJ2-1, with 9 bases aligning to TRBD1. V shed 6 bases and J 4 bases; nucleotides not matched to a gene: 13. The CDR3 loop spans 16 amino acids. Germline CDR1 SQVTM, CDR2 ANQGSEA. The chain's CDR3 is CSVRGNSGQGYNEQFF. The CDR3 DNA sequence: TGCAGCGTAAGGGGTAATTCGGGACAGGGTTACAATGAGCAGTTCTTC.